This T cell receptor beta chain derives from a study of T cells expressing NK-cell markers. Overall study context: Seropositivity for HCMV was found in most of the eight sequenced donors, with one seronegative.

From its re-call of the 5' RACE reads, TCRdb lists each CDR3 protein once, without DNA. The sample totals about 440,000 distinct CDR3 sequences. Germline V gene data show CDR1 as MDHEN and CDR2 as SYDVKM. The CDR3 totals 18 residues. The clonotype originates from a woman aged 18-70 years in good health. The sequencing input was blood T cells: a sorted CD56 or NKG2C T cell subset, CD4+ or CD8+ T cells, or bulk PBMC T cells (not recorded which). The chain links TRBV28 to TRBJ2-7; the TCRdb call, TRBD1, lacks DNA for checking. The CDR3: CASSSRPGRDRGGYEQYF.